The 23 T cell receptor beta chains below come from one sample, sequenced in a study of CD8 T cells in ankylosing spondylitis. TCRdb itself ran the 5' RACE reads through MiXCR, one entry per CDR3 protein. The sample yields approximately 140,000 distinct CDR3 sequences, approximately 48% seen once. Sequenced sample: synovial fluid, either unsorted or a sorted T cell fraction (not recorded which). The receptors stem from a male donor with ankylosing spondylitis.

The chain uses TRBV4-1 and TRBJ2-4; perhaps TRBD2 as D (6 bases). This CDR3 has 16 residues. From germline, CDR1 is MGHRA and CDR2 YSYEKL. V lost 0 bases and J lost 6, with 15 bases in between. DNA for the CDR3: TGCGCCAGCAGCCAAGATTCGGGGCTGCGGGGAAACATTCAGTACTTC. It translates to CASSQDSGLRGNIQYF.

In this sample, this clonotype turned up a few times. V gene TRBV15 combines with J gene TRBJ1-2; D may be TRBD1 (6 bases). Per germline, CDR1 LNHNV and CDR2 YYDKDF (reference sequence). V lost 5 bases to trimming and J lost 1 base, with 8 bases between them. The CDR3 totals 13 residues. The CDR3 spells CATSRDNNYGYTF. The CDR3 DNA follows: TGTGCCACCAGCCGGGACAATAACTATGGCTACACCTTC.

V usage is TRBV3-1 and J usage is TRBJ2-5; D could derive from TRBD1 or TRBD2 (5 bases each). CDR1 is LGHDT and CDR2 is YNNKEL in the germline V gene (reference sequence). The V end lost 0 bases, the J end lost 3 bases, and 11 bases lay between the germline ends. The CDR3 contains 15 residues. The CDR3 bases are TGTGCCAGCAGCCAAGATGGGGGACCAGAAGAGACCCAGTACTTC. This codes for CASSQDGGPEETQYF.

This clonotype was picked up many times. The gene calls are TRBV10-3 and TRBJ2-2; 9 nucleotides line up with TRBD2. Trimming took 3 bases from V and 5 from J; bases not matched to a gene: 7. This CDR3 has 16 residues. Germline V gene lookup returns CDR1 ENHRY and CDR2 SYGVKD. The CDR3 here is CAISETTSGKTGELFF. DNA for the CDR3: TGTGCCATCAGTGAAACGACTAGCGGTAAAACCGGGGAGCTGTTTTTT.

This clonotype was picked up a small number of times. In DNA form, the CDR3 reads TGCAGTGCTAGAGATGCCCTAGAGACTGAGGTTTCGGCCGAGCAGTACTTC. Translating it yields CSARDALETEVSAEQYF. The chain uses TRBV20-1 and TRBJ2-7, with D hard to call. The length of the CDR3 is 17 residues. Germline CDR1 and CDR2: DFQATT and SNEGSKA (reference sequence). Trimming cost V 0 bases and J 6 bases, with 24 bases left between them.

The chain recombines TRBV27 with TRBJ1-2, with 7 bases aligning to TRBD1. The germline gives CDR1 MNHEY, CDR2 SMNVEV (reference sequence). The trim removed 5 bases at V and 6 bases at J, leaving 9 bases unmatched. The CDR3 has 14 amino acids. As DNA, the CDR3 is TGTGCCAGCAGTACAGGGGATGAAGGGGATGGCTACACCTTC. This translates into CASSTGDEGDGYTF.

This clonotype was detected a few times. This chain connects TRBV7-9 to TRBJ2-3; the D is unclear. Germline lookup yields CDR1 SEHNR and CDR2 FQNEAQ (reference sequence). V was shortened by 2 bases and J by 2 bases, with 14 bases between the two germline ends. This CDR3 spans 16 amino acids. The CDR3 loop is CASSLWDMDPTDTQYF. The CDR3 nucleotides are TGTGCCAGCAGCTTATGGGATATGGACCCCACAGATACGCAGTATTTT.

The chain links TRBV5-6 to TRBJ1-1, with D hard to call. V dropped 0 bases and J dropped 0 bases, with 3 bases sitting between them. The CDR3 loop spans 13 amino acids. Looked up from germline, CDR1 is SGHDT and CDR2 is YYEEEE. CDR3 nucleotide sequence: TGTGCCAGCAGCTTGGACCTGAACACTGAAGCTTTCTTT. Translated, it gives CASSLDLNTEAFF.

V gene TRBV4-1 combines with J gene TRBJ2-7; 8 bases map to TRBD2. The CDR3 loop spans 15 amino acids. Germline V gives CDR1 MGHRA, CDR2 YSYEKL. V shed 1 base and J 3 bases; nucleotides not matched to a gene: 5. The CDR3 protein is CASSQGLAGNYEQYF. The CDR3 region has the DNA TGCGCCAGCAGCCAAGGATTAGCGGGGAACTACGAGCAGTACTTC.

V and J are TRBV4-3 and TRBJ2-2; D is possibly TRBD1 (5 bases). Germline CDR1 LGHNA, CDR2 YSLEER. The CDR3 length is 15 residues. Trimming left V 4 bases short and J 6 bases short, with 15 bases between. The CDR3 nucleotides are TGCGCCAGCAGCCCTGAGGCAGGGTGGTCCGGGGAGCTGTTTTTT. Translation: CASSPEAGWSGELFF.

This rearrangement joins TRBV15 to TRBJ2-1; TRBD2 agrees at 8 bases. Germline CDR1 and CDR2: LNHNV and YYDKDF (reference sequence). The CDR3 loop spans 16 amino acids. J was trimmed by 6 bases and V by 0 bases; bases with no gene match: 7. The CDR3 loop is CATSRDLGLVSNEQFF. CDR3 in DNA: TGTGCCACCAGCAGAGATCTGGGACTAGTTAGCAATGAGCAGTTCTTC.

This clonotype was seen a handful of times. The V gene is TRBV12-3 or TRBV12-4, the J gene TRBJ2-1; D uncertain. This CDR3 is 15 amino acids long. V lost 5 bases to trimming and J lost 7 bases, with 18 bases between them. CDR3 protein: CASSPGEHFANEQFF. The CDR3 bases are TGTGCCAGCAGTCCTGGGGAACATTTCGCAAATGAGCAGTTCTTC.

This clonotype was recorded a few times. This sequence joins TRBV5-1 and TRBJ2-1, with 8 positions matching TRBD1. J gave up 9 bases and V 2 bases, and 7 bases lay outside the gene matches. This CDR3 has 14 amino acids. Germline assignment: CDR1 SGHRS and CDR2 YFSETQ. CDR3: CASSFGQGIFEQFF. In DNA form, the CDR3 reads TGCGCCAGCAGCTTTGGACAGGGAATTTTTGAGCAGTTCTTC.

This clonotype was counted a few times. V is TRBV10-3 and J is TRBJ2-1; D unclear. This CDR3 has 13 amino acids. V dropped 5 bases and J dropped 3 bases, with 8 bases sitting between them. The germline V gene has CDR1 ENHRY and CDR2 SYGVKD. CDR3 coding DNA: TGTGCCATCAGTCCTCCGTACTACAATGAGCAGTTCTTC. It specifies CAISPPYYNEQFF.

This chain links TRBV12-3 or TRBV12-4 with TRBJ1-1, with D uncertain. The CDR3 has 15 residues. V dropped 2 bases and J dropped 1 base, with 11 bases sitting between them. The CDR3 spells CASSLPPRPNTEAFF. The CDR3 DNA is TGTGCCAGCAGTTTACCGCCCCGGCCGAACACTGAAGCTTTCTTT.

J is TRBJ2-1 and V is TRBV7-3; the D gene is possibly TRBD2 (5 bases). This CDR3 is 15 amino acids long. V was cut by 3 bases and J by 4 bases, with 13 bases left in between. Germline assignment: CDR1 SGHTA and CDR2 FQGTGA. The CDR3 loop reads CASSLFRREYNEQFF. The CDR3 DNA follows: TGTGCCAGCAGCTTGTTTCGACGGGAATACAATGAGCAGTTCTTC. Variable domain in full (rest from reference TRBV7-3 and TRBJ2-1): GAGVSQTPSNKVTEKGKYVELRCDPISGHTALYWYRQSLGQGPEFLIYFQGTGAADDSGLPNDRFFAVRPEGSVSTLKIQRTERGDSAVYLCASSLFRREYNEQFFGPGTRLTVL.

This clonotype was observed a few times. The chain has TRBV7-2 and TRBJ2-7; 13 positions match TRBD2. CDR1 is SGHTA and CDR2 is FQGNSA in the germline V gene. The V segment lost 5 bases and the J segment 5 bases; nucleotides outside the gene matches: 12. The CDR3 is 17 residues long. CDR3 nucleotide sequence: TGTGCCAGCAGCCACGGGACTAGCGGGACGATGGACCACGAGCAGTACTTC. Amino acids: CASSHGTSGTMDHEQYF.

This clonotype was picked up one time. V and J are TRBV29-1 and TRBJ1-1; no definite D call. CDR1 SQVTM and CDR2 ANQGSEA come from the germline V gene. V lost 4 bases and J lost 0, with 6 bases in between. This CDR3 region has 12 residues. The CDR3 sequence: CSVAGVNTEAFF. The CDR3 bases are TGCAGCGTTGCCGGGGTGAACACTGAAGCTTTCTTT.

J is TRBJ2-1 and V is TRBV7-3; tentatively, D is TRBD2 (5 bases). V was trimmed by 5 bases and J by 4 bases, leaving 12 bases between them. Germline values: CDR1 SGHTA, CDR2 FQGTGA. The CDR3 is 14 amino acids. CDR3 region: CASSPRRVYNEQFF. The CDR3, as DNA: TGTGCCAGCAGCCCGAGGCGGGTTTACAATGAGCAGTTCTTC.

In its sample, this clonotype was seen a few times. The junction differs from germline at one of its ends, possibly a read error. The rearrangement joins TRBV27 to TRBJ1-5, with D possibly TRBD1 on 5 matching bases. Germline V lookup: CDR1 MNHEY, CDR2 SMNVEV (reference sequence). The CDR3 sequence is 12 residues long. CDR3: CASGAGNRPQHF. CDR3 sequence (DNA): TGTGCCAGTGGGGCTGGGAATCGGCCCCAGCATTTT.

CDR3 in DNA: TGTGCCAGCAGTTTATCGGTGGGCTCCTACGAGCAGTACTTC. This sequence encodes CASSLSVGSYEQYF. V gene TRBV27 combines with J gene TRBJ2-7; D not resolved. The CDR3 loop spans 14 amino acids. Deletions cut 0 bases from V and 0 bases from J, with 6 bases between. Germline V gene lookup returns CDR1 MNHEY and CDR2 SMNVEV (reference sequence).

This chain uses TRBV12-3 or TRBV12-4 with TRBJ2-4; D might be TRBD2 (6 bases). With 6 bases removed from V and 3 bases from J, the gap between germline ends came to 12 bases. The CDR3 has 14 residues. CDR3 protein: CASSQPGVKNIQYF. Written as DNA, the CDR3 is TGTGCCAGCAGCCAGCCGGGGGTCAAAAACATTCAGTACTTC.

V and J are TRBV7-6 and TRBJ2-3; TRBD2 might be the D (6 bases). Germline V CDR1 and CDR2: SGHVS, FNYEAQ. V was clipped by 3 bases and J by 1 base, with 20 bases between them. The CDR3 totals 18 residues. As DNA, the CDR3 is TGTGCCAGCAGCTTTGCAAGCCCTTGGGGCGGGGGCACAGATACGCAGTATTTT. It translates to CASSFASPWGGGTDTQYF.